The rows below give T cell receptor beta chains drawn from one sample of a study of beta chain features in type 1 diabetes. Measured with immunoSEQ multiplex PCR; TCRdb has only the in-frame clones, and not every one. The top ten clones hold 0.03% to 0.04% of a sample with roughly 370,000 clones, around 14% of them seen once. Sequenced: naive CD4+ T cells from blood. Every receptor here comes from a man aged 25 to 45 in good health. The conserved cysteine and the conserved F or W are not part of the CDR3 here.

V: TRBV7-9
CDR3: ASRNPGDSEAF

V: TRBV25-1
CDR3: ARWISGVETQY

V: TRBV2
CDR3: ASSVTEAF

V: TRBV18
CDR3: ASSPADLIRPSEQY

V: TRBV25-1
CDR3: ASSVRDNPNTGELF

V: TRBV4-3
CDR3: ASSQAGTGNTIY

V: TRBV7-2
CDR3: ASSSQQGANNEQF

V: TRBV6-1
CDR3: ASSLQGGGYGYT

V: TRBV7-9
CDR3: ASSHSVVGILDNEQF

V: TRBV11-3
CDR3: ASSLVTFDEQF

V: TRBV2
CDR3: ASSGDEETQY

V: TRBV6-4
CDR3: ASSDSNPGAEAF

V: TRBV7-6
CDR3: ASSTPGDTQY

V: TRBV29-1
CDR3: SPGQSLNNSPLH

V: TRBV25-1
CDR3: ASSGTGFTEAF

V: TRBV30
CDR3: AWSGGQNTEAF

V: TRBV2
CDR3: ASSTTSYNEQF

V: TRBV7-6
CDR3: ASSLGWGTDTQY

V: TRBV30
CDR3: AWRTFLYPYGYT

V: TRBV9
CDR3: ASSGLLPSGNTIY

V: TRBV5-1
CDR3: ASSLGAGTAKNIQY

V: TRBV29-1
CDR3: SVEDNTGGQPQH

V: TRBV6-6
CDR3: ASSYGQGKGYT

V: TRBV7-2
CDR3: ASSPGLPSTDTQY

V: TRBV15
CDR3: ATSRDPGYYGYT

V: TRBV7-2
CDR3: ASSPHKSYEQY

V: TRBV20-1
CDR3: SVPAVTQY

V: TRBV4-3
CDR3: ASSQGTGPNYGYT

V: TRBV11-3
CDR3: ASSFNRDTSYGYT

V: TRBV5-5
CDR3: ASSLSGQGSGANVLT

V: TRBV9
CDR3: ASSVLASYNEQF

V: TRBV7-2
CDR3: ASSLGGVQETQY

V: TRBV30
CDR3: AWSVLSGTPLNTEAF

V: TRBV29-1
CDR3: SALGGVETQY

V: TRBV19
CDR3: ASSLGASDTQY

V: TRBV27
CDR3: ASSPLTRISGNTIY

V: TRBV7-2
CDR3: ASSTGLSTDTQY

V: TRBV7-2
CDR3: ASSWGGLRQETQY